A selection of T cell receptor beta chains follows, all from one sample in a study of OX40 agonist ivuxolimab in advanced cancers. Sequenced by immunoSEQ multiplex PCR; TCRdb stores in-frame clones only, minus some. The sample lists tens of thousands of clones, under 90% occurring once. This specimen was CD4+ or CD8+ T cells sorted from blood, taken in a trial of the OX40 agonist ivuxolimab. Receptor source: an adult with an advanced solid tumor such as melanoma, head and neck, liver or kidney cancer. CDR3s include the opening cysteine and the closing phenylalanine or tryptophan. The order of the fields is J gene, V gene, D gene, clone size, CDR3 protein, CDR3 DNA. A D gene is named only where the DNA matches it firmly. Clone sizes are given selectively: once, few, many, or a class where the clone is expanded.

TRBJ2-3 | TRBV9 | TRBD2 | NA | CASSEGTSADTQYF | TGTGCCAGCAGCGAAGGGACTAGCGCTGATACGCAGTATTTT
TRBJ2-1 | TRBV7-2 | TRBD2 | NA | CASSPPGLVSYNEQFF | TGTGCCAGCAGCCCTCCGGGACTAGTCTCCTACAATGAGCAGTTCTTC
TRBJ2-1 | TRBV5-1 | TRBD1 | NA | CASSPGQGAYNEQFF | TGCGCCAGCAGCCCCGGACAGGGGGCCTACAATGAGCAGTTCTTC
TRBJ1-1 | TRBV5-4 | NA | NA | CASSLVEGSTEAFF | TGTGCCAGCAGCTTGGTTGAGGGGAGCACTGAAGCTTTCTTT
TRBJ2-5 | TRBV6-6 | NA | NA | CASSYSWQQETQYF | TGTGCCAGCAGTTACTCTTGGCAGCAAGAGACCCAGTACTTC
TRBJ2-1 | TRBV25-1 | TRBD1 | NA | CATSTGLNEQFF | TGTGCCACCTCGACAGGGCTCAATGAGCAGTTCTTC
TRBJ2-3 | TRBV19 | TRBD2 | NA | CASSIWGGSTDTQYF | TGTGCCAGTAGTATATGGGGGGGGAGCACAGATACGCAGTATTTT
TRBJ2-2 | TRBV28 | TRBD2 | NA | CASSPGGGGTGELFF | TGTGCCAGCAGCCCAGGCGGGGGGGGAACCGGGGAGCTGTTTTTT
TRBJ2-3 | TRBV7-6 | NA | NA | CASSPDRSSDTQYF | TGTGCCAGCAGCCCCGACAGGTCGTCAGATACGCAGTATTTT
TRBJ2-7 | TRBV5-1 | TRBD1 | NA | CASSPRQGGYEQYF | TGCGCCAGCAGCCCCAGACAGGGGGGCTACGAGCAGTACTTC
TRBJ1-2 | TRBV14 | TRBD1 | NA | CASSQVTGQGARGYTF | TGTGCCAGCAGCCAAGTTACCGGACAGGGGGCTCGGGGCTACACCTTC
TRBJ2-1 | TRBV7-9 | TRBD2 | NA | CASSPSGRPNNEQFF | TGTGCCAGCAGCCCGAGCGGGAGGCCCAACAATGAGCAGTTCTTC
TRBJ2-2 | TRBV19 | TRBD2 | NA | CASSILTSGREGELFF | TGTGCCAGTAGTATCTTGACTAGCGGGAGGGAGGGGGAGCTGTTTTTT
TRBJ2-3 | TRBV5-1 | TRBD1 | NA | CASSSSGQSTDTQYF | TGCGCCAGCAGCTCGTCGGGACAGAGTACAGATACGCAGTATTTT
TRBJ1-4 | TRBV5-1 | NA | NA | CASSLKTGSTNEKLFF | TGCGCCAGCAGCCTAAAGACAGGCTCAACTAATGAAAAACTGTTTTTT
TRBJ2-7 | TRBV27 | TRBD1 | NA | CASSLSRGQYEQYF | TGTGCCAGCAGTTTAAGCAGGGGGCAATACGAGCAGTACTTC
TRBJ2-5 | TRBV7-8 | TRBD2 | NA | CASSLGGLAGVQETQYF | TGTGCCAGCAGCTTAGGGGGACTAGCGGGGGTACAAGAGACCCAGTACTTC
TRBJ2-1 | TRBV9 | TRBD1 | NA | CASSGGGQGLGEQFF | TGTGCCAGCAGCGGCGGGGGACAGGGGTTGGGTGAGCAGTTCTTC
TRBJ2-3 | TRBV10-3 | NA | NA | CAISGDVPGLGADTQYF | TGTGCCATCAGTGGGGACGTCCCCGGGCTCGGGGCAGATACGCAGTATTTT
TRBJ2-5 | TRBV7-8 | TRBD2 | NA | CASSLESGRTGETQYF | TGTGCCAGCAGCTTAGAAAGCGGGAGGACCGGCGAGACCCAGTACTTC
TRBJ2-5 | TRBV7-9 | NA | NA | CASSPLAATVGLGTQYF | TGTGCCAGCAGCCCACTAGCCGCGACTGTGGGGTTAGGCACCCAGTACTTC
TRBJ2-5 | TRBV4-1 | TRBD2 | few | CASSLAGTSGSRETQYF | TGCGCCAGCAGCCTAGCTGGGACTAGCGGGAGTCGGGAGACCCAGTACTTC
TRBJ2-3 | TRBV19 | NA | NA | CASSIAANPDTQYF | TGTGCCAGTAGTATAGCGGCAAACCCTGATACGCAGTATTTT
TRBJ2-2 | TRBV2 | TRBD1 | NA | CASSRDRTGELFF | TGTGCCAGCAGCCGGGACAGAACCGGGGAGCTGTTTTTT
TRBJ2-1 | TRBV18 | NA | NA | CASSPGSTDNEQFF | TGTGCCAGCTCACCTGGCTCTACCGACAATGAGCAGTTCTTC
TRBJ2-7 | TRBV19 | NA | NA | CASSISSIEGSEQYF | TGTGCCAGTAGTATATCGTCTATAGAAGGGAGCGAGCAGTACTTC
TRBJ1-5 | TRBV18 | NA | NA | CASSPRDKTGNQPQHF | TGTGCCAGCTCACCCAGGGACAAAACGGGCAATCAGCCCCAGCATTTT
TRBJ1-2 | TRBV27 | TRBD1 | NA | CASSFKGQGANYGYTF | TGTGCCAGCAGTTTTAAGGGACAGGGGGCTAACTATGGCTACACCTTC
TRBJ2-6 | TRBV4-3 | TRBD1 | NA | CASSQETGAGANVLTF | TGCGCCAGCAGCCAAGAGACAGGGGCCGGGGCCAACGTCCTGACTTTC
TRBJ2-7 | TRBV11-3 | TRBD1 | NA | CASSLTSRGLGEQYF | TGTGCCAGCAGCTTGACGTCCAGGGGGCTAGGGGAGCAGTACTTC
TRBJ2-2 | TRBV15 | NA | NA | CATSTPQGTGELFF | TGTGCCACCAGCACCCCCCAGGGTACCGGGGAGCTGTTTTTT
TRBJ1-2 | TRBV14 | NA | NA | CASSQDGQGINYGYTF | TGTGCCAGCAGCCAAGATGGGCAGGGAATAAACTATGGCTACACCTTC
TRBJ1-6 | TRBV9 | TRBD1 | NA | CASSPRGQGRNSPLHF | TGTGCCAGCAGCCCCCGGGGACAGGGCCGCAATTCACCCCTCCACTTT
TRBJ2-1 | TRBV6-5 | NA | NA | CASSYSGAETYNEQFF | TGTGCCAGCAGTTACTCGGGAGCGGAAACCTACAATGAGCAGTTCTTC